The T cell receptor (beta chain) described here comes from a study of blood T cell repertoires in COVID-19. Study in general: Both acute and convalescent COVID-19 samples were obtained from the United States, Italy and Spain.

Profiling relied on immunoSEQ multiplex PCR, and the TCRdb table lists in-frame clones only, not all of them. The sample includes over 150,000 clones, less than 85% of them seen just once. The CDR3 has 14 residues. Germline-derived CDR1 and CDR2 are MNHNY and SVGAGI (reference sequence). J lost 6 bases, V lost 8 bases, and 9 bases had no gene match. This TCR was recovered from a human donor in a cohort sampled during active COVID-19. The gene calls are TRBV6-6 and TRBJ2-3; 9 positions agree with TRBD2. The source material was peripheral blood. The CDR3 bases are TGTGCCAGCGGCCCGGGACTAGCACCCGATACGCAGTATTTT. Translation: CASGPGLAPDTQYF.